This entry lists 14 T cell receptor beta chains sequenced from one sample in a study of cytomegalovirus exposure and HLA in healthy donors. Clones were read by immunoSEQ multiplex PCR, and TCRdb kept only the in-frame ones, dropping some. The profile covers more than 50,000 clones, with roughly 90% appearing a single time and about 2% taken by the ten largest. The sequencing input was PBMCs. These receptors originate from a woman in her 30s in good health and CMV-seronegative.

The chain is built from TRBV28 and TRBJ1-1; no firm D call. The CDR3 is 13 amino acids. The ends were cut back, 2 bases at V and 1 base at J, with 5 bases in the middle. Germline CDR1 is MDHEN and CDR2 is SYDVKM. CDR3 DNA sequence: TGTGCCAGCAGTTTACGGGGGAACACTGAAGCTTTCTTT. Its translation is CASSLRGNTEAFF.

The chain employs TRBV9 and TRBJ2-7, with 13 bases lining up with TRBD2. Germline V CDR1 and CDR2: SGDLS, YYNGEE. The CDR3 runs to 15 residues. The V and J ends lost 4 bases and 4 bases, in that order; junction bases with no gene match: 5. The CDR3 is CASSTTSGRLYEQYF. The CDR3 nucleotides read TGTGCCAGCAGCACGACTAGCGGGAGGTTGTACGAGCAGTACTTC.

The V gene is TRBV6-5, the J gene TRBJ2-5, with TRBD1 as a possible D gene (5 bases). The germline CDR1 and CDR2 sequences are MNHEY and SVGAGI. The V end lost 8 bases, the J end lost 2 bases, and 12 bases lay between the germline ends. The CDR3 contains 13 residues. The CDR3 is CASGGDSQETQYF. For the CDR3, the DNA is TGTGCCAGCGGCGGAGACAGTCAAGAGACCCAGTACTTC.

This chain links TRBV2 with TRBJ2-7; D is perhaps TRBD1 (5 bases). Germline CDR1 SNHLY, CDR2 FYNNEI. This CDR3 comprises 14 residues. The germline V and J ends were trimmed by 6 bases and 0 bases, with 12 bases remaining between them. The CDR3 loop is CASRLDIYSYEQYF. The CDR3 coding sequence is TGTGCCAGCAGACTGGACATATACTCCTACGAGCAGTACTTC. Filled out from reference TRBV2 and TRBJ2-7, the complete variable domain reads EPEVTQTPSHQVTQMGQEVILRCVPISNHLYFYWYRQILGQKVEFLVSFYNNEISEKSEIFDDQFSVERPDGSNFTLKIRSTKLEDSAMYFCASRLDIYSYEQYFGPGTRLTVT.

This rearrangement joins TRBV30 to TRBJ2-2; TRBD2 agrees at 8 bases. CDR1 is GTSNPN, CDR2 SVGIG, per germline (reference sequence). This CDR3 spans 21 amino acids. J was trimmed by 5 bases and V by 4 bases; bases with no gene match: 27. The CDR3 nucleotides are TGTGCCTGGAAGAATTATGGGTCTAGCGGGCGGACACAAAGGGGGACCGGGGAGCTGTTTTTT. It specifies CAWKNYGSSGRTQRGTGELFF. Based on the CDR3 plus reference TRBV30 and TRBJ2-2, the full variable domain is SQTIHQWPATLVQPVGSPLSLECTVEGTSNPNLYWYRQAAGRGLQLLFYSVGIGQISSEVPQNLSASRPQDRQFILSSKKLLLSDSGFYLCAWKNYGSSGRTQRGTGELFFGEGSRLTVL.

The chain employs TRBV28 and TRBJ1-5; D is uncertain. The CDR3 runs to 15 residues. The germline V gene has CDR1 MDHEN and CDR2 SYDVKM. The ends were cut back, 7 bases at V and 0 bases at J, with 13 bases in the middle. The CDR3 loop is CASIPGRPSNQPQHF. CDR3 in DNA: TGTGCCAGCATACCGGGTCGCCCTAGCAATCAGCCCCAGCATTTT.

The genes are TRBV6-5 and TRBJ1-1, with a tentative D call TRBD1 (6 bases). The V and J ends lost 6 bases and 8 bases respectively, with 10 bases between them. The CDR3 has 11 residues. From germline, CDR1 is MNHEY and CDR2 SVGAGI. CDR3 residues: CASSLGQEAFF. The CDR3 region has the DNA TGTGCCAGCAGCCTCGGACAGGAAGCTTTCTTT.

The chain employs TRBV7-9 and TRBJ2-1; 12 nucleotides agree with TRBD1. V lost 6 bases, J lost 9 bases, and 9 bases stayed unmatched. Germline CDR1 is SEHNR and CDR2 is FQNEAQ (reference sequence). This CDR3 is 15 amino acids long. CDR3 amino acids: CASRRPGQGAREQFF. CDR3 coding DNA: TGTGCCAGCAGACGGCCGGGACAGGGGGCGCGTGAGCAGTTCTTC.

V usage is TRBV6-1 and J usage is TRBJ2-5; TRBD2 aligns across 9 bases. Trimming removed 1 base from V and 4 bases from J; junction bases left unmatched: 10. The CDR3 contains 17 residues. Germline V gene lookup returns CDR1 MNHNS and CDR2 SASEGT. This CDR3 reads CASSEGSSGRMVETQYF. CDR3 DNA sequence: TGTGCCAGCAGTGAAGGGTCCAGCGGGAGGATGGTAGAGACCCAGTACTTC.

This clone appeared once. The chain recombines TRBV7-2 with TRBJ2-7, with TRBD2 identical over 8 bases. CDR1 is SGHTA and CDR2 is FQGNSA in the germline V gene. This CDR3 has 14 residues. V lost 3 bases to trimming and J lost 5 bases; unmatched junction nucleotides: 6. The CDR3 is CASSFQREINEQYF. The DNA for the CDR3 is TGTGCCAGCAGCTTCCAGCGGGAGATCAACGAGCAGTACTTC.

J is TRBJ2-7 and V is TRBV27, with 7 nucleotides matching TRBD2. The length of the CDR3 is 14 residues. Germline-derived CDR1 and CDR2 are MNHEY and SMNVEV (reference sequence). V lost 1 base to trimming and J lost 4 bases; unmatched junction nucleotides: 4. The CDR3 region has the DNA TGTGCCAGCAGTTTATATGGGGGGGAATACGAGCAGTACTTC. This translates into CASSLYGGEYEQYF.

The J gene is TRBJ1-2, the V gene TRBV5-1; 10 positions match TRBD1. Germline V CDR1 and CDR2: SGHRS, YFSETQ. Losses at the gene ends were 4 bases for V and 6 bases for J; bases not matched to a gene: 12. This CDR3 region has 16 residues. The CDR3 protein is CASSPDPGTGEDGYTF. The CDR3 coding sequence is TGCGCCAGCAGCCCGGACCCCGGGACAGGGGAGGATGGCTACACCTTC.

The chain is built from TRBV9 and TRBJ1-4, with 7 bases fitting TRBD1. CDR1 SGDLS and CDR2 YYNGEE come from the germline V gene. This CDR3 has 15 residues. V shed 4 bases, J shed 4 bases, and the junction held 7 bases outside the gene matches. The CDR3 reads CASSPQGVYNEKLFF. DNA of the CDR3: TGTGCCAGCAGCCCTCAGGGGGTTTATAATGAAAAACTGTTTTTT.

CDR3 in DNA: TGTGCCAGCACCACTGGACTAGCGGGAGGTGGGAGGGATACGCAGTATTTT. It is translated as CASTTGLAGGGRDTQYF. This chain uses TRBV7-8 with TRBJ2-3; 14 bases are shared with TRBD2. The V segment lost 7 bases and the J segment 6 bases; nucleotides outside the gene matches: 12. Germline CDR1 and CDR2: SGHVS and FQNEAQ. This CDR3 contains 17 residues.